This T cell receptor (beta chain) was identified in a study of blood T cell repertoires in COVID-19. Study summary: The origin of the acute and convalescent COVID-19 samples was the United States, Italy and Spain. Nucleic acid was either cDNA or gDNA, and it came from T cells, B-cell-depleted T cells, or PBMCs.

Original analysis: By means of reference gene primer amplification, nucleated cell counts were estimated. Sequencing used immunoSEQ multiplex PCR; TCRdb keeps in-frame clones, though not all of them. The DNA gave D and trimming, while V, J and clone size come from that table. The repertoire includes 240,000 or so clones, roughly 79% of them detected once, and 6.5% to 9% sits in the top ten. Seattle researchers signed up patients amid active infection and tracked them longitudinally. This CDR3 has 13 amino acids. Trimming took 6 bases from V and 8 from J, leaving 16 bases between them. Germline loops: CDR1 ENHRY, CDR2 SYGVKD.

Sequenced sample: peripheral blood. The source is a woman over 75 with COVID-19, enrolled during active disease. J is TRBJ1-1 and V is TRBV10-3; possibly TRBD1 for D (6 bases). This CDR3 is CAISPLIDREAFF. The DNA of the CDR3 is TGTGCCATCAGCCCGCTGATTGACAGGGAAGCTTTCTTT.